These 31 T cell receptor beta chains share one sample of origin, sequenced in a study of blood T cell repertoires in COVID-19 (dated by TCRdb to 2018 to 2021). The method behind the library was the immunoSEQ multiplex PCR assay. Not all clones reach the TCRdb copy of this immuneACCESS table, which keeps in-frame sequences only. Checked studies attribute under half of the gap to unresolved V genes and leave the rest unexplained. Across this sample there are 200,000 to 250,000 clones, with about 86% seen only once. The top ten clones comprise less than 3.5% of the sample. The sample taken for sequencing was peripheral blood. The receptors derive from a man aged 45 to 65 with active or convalescent COVID-19.

The V call is TRBV9, the J call TRBJ2-7; 8 nucleotides align to TRBD1. The V segment lost 1 base and the J segment 1 base; nucleotides outside the gene matches: 7. CDR3 length: 16 residues. Germline CDR1 is SGDLS and CDR2 is YYNGEE. The CDR3 sequence: CASSVNSDRASYEQYF. DNA for the CDR3: TGTGCCAGCAGCGTAAATTCGGACAGGGCGTCCTACGAGCAGTACTTC.

V gene TRBV4-1 combines with J gene TRBJ2-1; D is possibly TRBD1 (5 bases). V shed 2 bases and J shed 3 bases, with 14 bases lying between them. Germline assignment: CDR1 MGHRA and CDR2 YSYEKL. This CDR3 has 16 residues. CDR3 coding DNA: TGCGCCAGCAGCCAATCGGACACTACCCTCTACAATGAGCAGTTCTTC. Translated: CASSQSDTTLYNEQFF.

There are a few counts of this clone. The chain uses TRBV11-2 and TRBJ2-7; D might be TRBD2 (6 bases). This CDR3 spans 13 amino acids. V was clipped by 5 bases and J by 7 bases, with 15 bases between them. Germline CDR1 SGHAT, CDR2 FQNNGV. The CDR3 nucleotides are TGTGCCAGCAGCATAGGGACGGCGGGGGAGCAGTACTTC. It is translated as CASSIGTAGEQYF.

This chain links TRBV27 with TRBJ2-1; 7 bases line up with TRBD2. The CDR3 covers 15 residues. After removal of 5 bases from V and 8 bases from J, the junction contained 12 bases not matched to a gene. Germline CDR1 MNHEY, CDR2 SMNVEV (reference sequence). The CDR3 loop is CASSPSGGYWDEQFF. The DNA of the CDR3 is TGTGCCAGCAGTCCCTCCGGGGGGTATTGGGATGAGCAGTTCTTC.

This clone has only one observation. The rearrangement uses TRBV30 and TRBJ1-5; 10 bases line up with TRBD1. The junction had 4 bases not matched to a gene; V was cut back by 4 bases and J by 7 bases. The CDR3 loop spans 13 amino acids. Germline CDR1 and CDR2: GTSNPN and SVGIG (reference sequence). The DNA of the CDR3 is TGTGCCTGGACCCAGACAGGGGGCCAGCCCCAGCATTTT. It specifies CAWTQTGGQPQHF. Drawing the rest from reference TRBV30 and TRBJ1-5, the complete variable domain is SQTIHQWPATLVQPVGSPLSLECTVEGTSNPNLYWYRQAAGRGLQLLFYSVGIGQISSEVPQNLSASRPQDRQFILSSKKLLLSDSGFYLCAWTQTGGQPQHFGDGTRLSIL.

The V call is TRBV5-1, the J call TRBJ2-1; 12 nucleotides align to TRBD2. The V and J ends lost 5 bases and 0 bases, in that order; junction bases with no gene match: 9. CDR3 length: 18 amino acids. Germline V gives CDR1 SGHRS, CDR2 YFSETQ. The DNA of the CDR3 is TGCGCCAGCAGTGTGGGACTAGCGGGCACCAGCTCCTACAATGAGCAGTTCTTC. It is translated as CASSVGLAGTSSYNEQFF.

The count of this clone is one. The V and J genes are TRBV7-2 and TRBJ2-1, with 10 bases matching TRBD2. Germline CDR1 SGHTA, CDR2 FQGNSA. CDR3 length equals 17 residues. The V and J ends lost 2 bases and 4 bases, in that order; junction bases with no gene match: 8. The CDR3 region is CASSLTGGLAEYNEQFF. The DNA for the CDR3 is TGTGCCAGCAGCTTAACGGGCGGACTAGCGGAATACAATGAGCAGTTCTTC.

V usage is TRBV11-2 and J usage is TRBJ1-5, with a tentative D call TRBD1 (5 bases). Germline-derived CDR1 and CDR2 are SGHAT and FQNNGV. V lost 5 bases to trimming and J lost 2 bases, with 13 bases between them. This CDR3 comprises 15 residues. The CDR3 here is CASSQTPGGNQPQHF. The DNA for the CDR3 is TGTGCCAGCAGCCAAACGCCGGGGGGCAATCAGCCCCAGCATTTT.

The chain combines TRBV10-2 with TRBJ1-1; 8 bases line up with TRBD1. Germline V gene sequence: CDR1 WSHSY, CDR2 SAAADI. This CDR3 has 14 residues. Germline trimming cut 3 bases from V and 8 bases from J; bases unmatched to any gene: 8. In DNA form, the CDR3 reads TGCGCCAGCAGTGATTTCGGCAGGGGGCGGGAAGCTTTCTTT. It encodes CASSDFGRGREAFF.

The rearrangement links TRBV9 to TRBJ1-2, with 7 bases fitting TRBD1. With 0 bases clipped from V and 2 bases from J, the junction kept 13 bases outside the gene matches. Per the germline V gene, CDR1 is SGDLS and CDR2 is YYNGEE. The CDR3 contains 18 residues. This CDR3 reads CASSVVSWGAGGNYGYTF. DNA of the CDR3: TGTGCCAGCAGCGTAGTATCCTGGGGTGCAGGGGGGAACTATGGCTACACCTTC.

V usage is TRBV15 and J usage is TRBJ1-4; no reliable D call. From germline, CDR1 is LNHNV and CDR2 YYDKDF (reference sequence). The CDR3 runs to 13 residues. V was pared by 0 bases and J by 11 bases, with 10 bases between. CDR3 sequence: CATSREDKAKLFF. CDR3 nucleotide sequence: TGTGCCACCAGCAGAGAAGACAAGGCGAAACTGTTTTTT.

The DNA of the CDR3 is TGCGCCAGCAGCTCCTCCCCTACAGTTAACTATGGCTACACCTTC. This translates into CASSSSPTVNYGYTF. The chain joins TRBV5-1 to TRBJ1-2; D is unresolved. This CDR3 comprises 15 residues. The V and J ends lost 3 bases and 1 base respectively, with 13 bases between them. Germline V gene data show CDR1 as SGHRS and CDR2 as YFSETQ. Looking up the rest from reference TRBV5-1 and TRBJ1-2 gives the full variable domain: KAGVTQTPRYLIKTRGQQVTLSCSPISGHRSVSWYQQTPGQGLQFLFEYFSETQRNKGNFPGRFSGRQFSNSRSEMNVSTLELGDSALYLCASSSSPTVNYGYTFGSGTRLTVV.

The chain employs TRBV6-2 or TRBV6-3 and TRBJ1-2, with D possibly being TRBD1 (5 bases). There are 17 residues in the CDR3. CDR1 MNHEY and CDR2 SVGEGT come from the germline V gene. V lost 4 bases and J lost 0, with 18 bases in between. The CDR3 DNA is TGTGCCAGCAGTTTCGGGACTCCCGGGGGAGCTAACTATGGCTACACCTTC. Amino acid sequence: CASSFGTPGGANYGYTF.

The genes are TRBV4-3 and TRBJ1-3; D is undetermined. Germline V gives CDR1 LGHNA, CDR2 YSLEER. The V end lost 0 bases, the J end lost 0 bases, and 12 bases lay between the germline ends. The CDR3 consists of 17 residues. The CDR3 nucleotides read TGCGCCAGCAGCCAAGAGCCACCTACCCTCTCTGGAAACACCATATATTTT. This translates into CASSQEPPTLSGNTIYF.

The V gene is TRBV15, the J gene TRBJ1-4; TRBD1 matches 7 bases. The CDR3 is made up of 15 amino acids. The trim removed 5 bases at V and 7 bases at J, leaving 10 bases unmatched. CDR1 and CDR2 from the germline V gene are LNHNV and YYDKDF (reference sequence). CDR3 in amino acids: CATSPGGEGAEKLFF. CDR3 bases: TGTGCCACCAGCCCGGGAGGGGAGGGGGCTGAAAAACTGTTTTTT.

The V gene is TRBV25-1, the J gene TRBJ2-1, with D possibly TRBD2 on 6 matching bases. The CDR3 length is 16 residues. Germline CDR1 MGHDK, CDR2 SYGVNS. Trimming stripped 1 base from V and 3 bases from J, with 13 bases between. In DNA, the CDR3 is TGTGCCAGCAGTGAATCCGGGGGTGCCCACTACAATGAGCAGTTCTTC. It is translated as CASSESGGAHYNEQFF. Full variable domain (missing parts from reference TRBV25-1 and TRBJ2-1): EADIYQTPRYLVIGTGKKITLECSQTMGHDKMYWYQQDPGMELHLIHYSYGVNSTEKGDLSSESTVSRIRTEHFPLTLESARPSHTSQYLCASSESGGAHYNEQFFGPGTRLTVL.

The CDR3 loop reads CAWSLSGADTQYF. The CDR3 DNA reads as TGTGCCTGGAGTCTTAGCGGGGCAGATACGCAGTATTTT. The V call is TRBV30, the J call TRBJ2-3; 8 bases fit TRBD2. With V trimmed by 2 bases and J by 4 bases, 2 bases remained unmatched. The CDR3 covers 13 residues. Germline V gene lookup returns CDR1 GTSNPN and CDR2 SVGIG (reference sequence).

In nucleotides, the CDR3 is TGTGCCAGCAGCTCATTCAAAGGACAGATCAAGAACACCGGGGAGCTGTTTTTT. As protein: CASSSFKGQIKNTGELFF. The rearrangement links TRBV11-2 to TRBJ2-2; perhaps TRBD1 as D (6 bases). Germline V gene lookup returns CDR1 SGHAT and CDR2 FQNNGV. V gave up 4 bases and J gave up 1 base, with 19 bases separating them. The CDR3 length is 18 residues.

The V gene is TRBV5-1, the J gene TRBJ2-1, with a weak D call TRBD1 (6 bases). Germline V CDR1 and CDR2: SGHRS, YFSETQ. V lost 2 bases and J 9 bases, leaving 21 bases between the germline ends. The length of the CDR3 is 16 residues. The chain's CDR3 is CASSLAQDSRSTEQFF. The CDR3 coding sequence is TGCGCCAGCAGCTTAGCTCAGGACAGCCGTTCCACTGAGCAGTTCTTC.

The rearrangement uses TRBV7-2 and TRBJ1-4; D not resolved. The CDR3 sequence is 14 residues long. Between the trimmed V and J ends, which lost 0 bases and 1 base, there was a span of 3 bases. CDR1 is SGHTA, CDR2 FQGNSA, per germline. The CDR3 DNA sequence: TGTGCCAGCAGCTTAGCCGGAACTAATGAAAAACTGTTTTTT. Translation: CASSLAGTNEKLFF.

V is TRBV27 and J is TRBJ2-7, with D perhaps matching TRBD2 (6 bases). Per germline, CDR1 MNHEY and CDR2 SMNVEV (reference sequence). The CDR3 is 15 residues long. Trimming left V 2 bases short and J 4 bases short, with 15 bases between. CDR3 sequence reads: CASSLVGGGWYEQYF. The DNA for the CDR3 is TGTGCCAGCAGTTTAGTCGGGGGAGGATGGTACGAGCAGTACTTC.

The rearrangement uses TRBV28 and TRBJ1-1; weak D call: TRBD1 (6 bases). Germline CDR1 reads MDHEN; CDR2 reads SYDVKM. Trimming stripped 8 bases from V and 6 bases from J, with 22 bases between. There are 15 residues in the CDR3. The CDR3 nucleotides are TGTGCCAGCCTTGCAGGGGAGGGGAAGAGGGCTGAAGCTTTCTTT. It encodes CASLAGEGKRAEAFF.

This clone was seen only a few times. This chain links TRBV23-1 with TRBJ1-2; 7 bases align to TRBD1. TRBV23-1 has ORF status, its function being uncertain. CDR3 length: 14 amino acids. V lost 3 bases, J lost 2 bases, and 3 bases stayed unmatched. Written as DNA, the CDR3 is TGCGCCAGCAGTCAGAGGGGGCTCAACTATGGCTACACCTTC. It yields the protein CASSQRGLNYGYTF.

The chain is built from TRBV9 and TRBJ1-6; perhaps TRBD1 as D (6 bases). Trimming took 4 bases from V and 6 from J, leaving 20 bases between them. Per the germline V gene, CDR1 is SGDLS and CDR2 is YYNGEE. The CDR3 runs 17 residues. CDR3: CASSSPRGGPGNSPLHF. The CDR3 nucleotides read TGTGCCAGCAGCTCCCCACGGGGGGGGCCCGGTAATTCACCCCTCCACTTT.

In its sample, this clone was seen a few times. The chain combines TRBV29-1 with TRBJ2-7; perhaps TRBD1 as D (6 bases). Germline V gene lookup returns CDR1 SQVTM and CDR2 ANQGSEA. The CDR3 runs to 12 residues. V gave up 1 base and J gave up 3 bases, with 7 bases separating them. The CDR3 coding sequence is TGCAGCGTTGAAGCGACAGGCTACGAGCAGTACTTC. This gives the protein CSVEATGYEQYF.

The CDR3 is CASSLVNQPQHF. In DNA form, the CDR3 reads TGTGCCAGCAGCTTAGTAAATCAGCCCCAGCATTTT. This chain joins TRBV7-9 and TRBJ1-5; no clear D. CDR3 length equals 12 residues. Germline V CDR1 and CDR2: SEHNR, FQNEAQ (reference sequence). V was cut by 1 base and J by 4 bases, with 2 bases left in between.

The chain has TRBV4-1 and TRBJ2-3; D gene unclear. Between the trimmed V and J ends, which lost 0 bases and 0 bases, there was a span of 4 bases. The CDR3 runs to 14 residues. From germline, CDR1 is MGHRA and CDR2 YSYEKL. The CDR3 loop is CASSQDSSTDTQYF. The DNA of the CDR3 is TGCGCCAGCAGCCAAGATAGCAGCACAGATACGCAGTATTTT.

The V call is TRBV10-2, the J call TRBJ2-2, with TRBD1 matching 8 bases. CDR3 size: 13 residues. Trimming took 8 bases from V and 6 from J; bases not matched to a gene: 5. Germline V gene data show CDR1 as WSHSY and CDR2 as SAAADI. CDR3 in amino acids: CASQTGVAGELFF. The DNA of the CDR3 is TGCGCCAGCCAGACAGGGGTTGCCGGGGAGCTGTTTTTT.

The V and J genes are TRBV28 and TRBJ2-5; the D gene is possibly TRBD1 (6 bases). The CDR3 covers 14 residues. The germline V gene encodes CDR1 MDHEN and CDR2 SYDVKM. V was cut by 2 bases and J by 2 bases, with 9 bases left in between. The CDR3 nucleotides are TGTGCCAGCAGTTTACAGGACAGACAAGAGACCCAGTACTTC. Residues: CASSLQDRQETQYF.

V is TRBV30 and J is TRBJ1-1; 10 bases are a match to TRBD1. From germline, CDR1 is GTSNPN and CDR2 SVGIG (reference sequence). Germline trimming cut 3 bases from V and 4 bases from J; bases unmatched to any gene: 8. The CDR3 loop spans 15 amino acids. CDR3 sequence reads: CAWSPLGQGGTEAFF. The CDR3 bases are TGTGCCTGGAGCCCCCTTGGACAGGGGGGCACTGAAGCTTTCTTT.

The chain joins TRBV30 to TRBJ1-2; a possible D gene is TRBD1 (5 bases). Trimming pared 4 bases from V and 7 bases from J, leaving 13 bases between. The germline gives CDR1 GTSNPN, CDR2 SVGIG (reference sequence). This CDR3 has 12 amino acids. CDR3 protein: CAWTREGLGYTF. The CDR3 DNA follows: TGTGCCTGGACCAGGGAGGGCCTTGGCTACACCTTC. The full variable domain, completed using reference TRBV30 and TRBJ1-2, is SQTIHQWPATLVQPVGSPLSLECTVEGTSNPNLYWYRQAAGRGLQLLFYSVGIGQISSEVPQNLSASRPQDRQFILSSKKLLLSDSGFYLCAWTREGLGYTFGSGTRLTVV.